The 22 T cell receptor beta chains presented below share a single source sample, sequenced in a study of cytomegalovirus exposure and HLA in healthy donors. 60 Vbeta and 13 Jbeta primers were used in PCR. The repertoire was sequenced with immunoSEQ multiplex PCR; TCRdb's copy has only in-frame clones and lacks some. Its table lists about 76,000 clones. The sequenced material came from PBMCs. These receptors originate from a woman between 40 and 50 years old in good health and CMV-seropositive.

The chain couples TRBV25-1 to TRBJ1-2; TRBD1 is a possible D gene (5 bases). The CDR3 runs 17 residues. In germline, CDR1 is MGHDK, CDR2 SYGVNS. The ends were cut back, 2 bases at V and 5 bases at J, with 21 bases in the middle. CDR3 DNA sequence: TGTGCCAGCAGTGAAGGGGGACTTCGGACGGAGAAATATGGCTACACCTTC. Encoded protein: CASSEGGLRTEKYGYTF.

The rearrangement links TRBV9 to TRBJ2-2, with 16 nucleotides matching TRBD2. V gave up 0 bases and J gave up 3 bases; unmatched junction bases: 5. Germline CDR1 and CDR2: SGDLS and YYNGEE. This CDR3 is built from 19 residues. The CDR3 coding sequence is TGTGCCAGCAGCGTAGCCGGGACTAGCGGGGGGGCTGACACCGGGGAGCTGTTTTTT. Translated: CASSVAGTSGGADTGELFF.

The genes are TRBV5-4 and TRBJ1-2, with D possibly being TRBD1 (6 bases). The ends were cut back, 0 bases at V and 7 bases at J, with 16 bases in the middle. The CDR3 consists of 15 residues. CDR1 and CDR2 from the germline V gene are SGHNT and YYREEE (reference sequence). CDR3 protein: CASSLAGGRVSGYTF. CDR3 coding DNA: TGTGCCAGCAGCTTGGCGGGGGGCAGGGTTTCTGGCTACACCTTC.

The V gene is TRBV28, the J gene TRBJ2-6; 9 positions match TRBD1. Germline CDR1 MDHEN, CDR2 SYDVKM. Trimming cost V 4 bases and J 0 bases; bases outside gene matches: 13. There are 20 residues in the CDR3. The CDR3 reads CASSSYEFTGGSSGANVLTF. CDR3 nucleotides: TGTGCCAGCAGTTCATATGAATTCACAGGGGGCAGCTCTGGGGCCAACGTCCTGACTTTC.

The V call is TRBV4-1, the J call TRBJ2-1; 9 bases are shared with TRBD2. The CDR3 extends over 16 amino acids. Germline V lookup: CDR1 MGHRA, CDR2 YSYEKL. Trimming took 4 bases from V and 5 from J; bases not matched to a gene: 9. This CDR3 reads CASSRNPSGINNEQFF. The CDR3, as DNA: TGCGCCAGCAGCCGGAACCCTAGCGGGATAAACAATGAGCAGTTCTTC.

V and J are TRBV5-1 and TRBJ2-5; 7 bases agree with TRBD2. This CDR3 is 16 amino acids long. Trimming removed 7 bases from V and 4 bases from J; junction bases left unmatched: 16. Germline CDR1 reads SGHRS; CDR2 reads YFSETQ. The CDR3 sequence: CASSRAGDPSGETQYF. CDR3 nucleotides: TGCGCCAGCTCGAGGGCGGGGGACCCCTCGGGAGAGACCCAGTACTTC. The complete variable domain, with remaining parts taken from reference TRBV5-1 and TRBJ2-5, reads KAGVTQTPRYLIKTRGQQVTLSCSPISGHRSVSWYQQTPGQGLQFLFEYFSETQRNKGNFPGRFSGRQFSNSRSEMNVSTLELGDSALYLCASSRAGDPSGETQYFGPGTRLLVL.

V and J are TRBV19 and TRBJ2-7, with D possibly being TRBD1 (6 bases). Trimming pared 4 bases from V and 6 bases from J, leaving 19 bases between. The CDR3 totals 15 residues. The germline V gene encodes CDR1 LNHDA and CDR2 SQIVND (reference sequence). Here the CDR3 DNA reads TGTGCCAGTAGTACCACAGGGAACCCCTTAAGCGAGCAGTACTTC. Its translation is CASSTTGNPLSEQYF.

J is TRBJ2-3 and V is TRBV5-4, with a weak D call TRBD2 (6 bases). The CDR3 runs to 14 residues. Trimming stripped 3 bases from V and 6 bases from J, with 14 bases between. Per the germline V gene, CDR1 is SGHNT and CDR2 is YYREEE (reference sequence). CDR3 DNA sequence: TGTGCCAGCAGCTCCAAGGAGGGACCCGATACGCAGTATTTT. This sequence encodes CASSSKEGPDTQYF.

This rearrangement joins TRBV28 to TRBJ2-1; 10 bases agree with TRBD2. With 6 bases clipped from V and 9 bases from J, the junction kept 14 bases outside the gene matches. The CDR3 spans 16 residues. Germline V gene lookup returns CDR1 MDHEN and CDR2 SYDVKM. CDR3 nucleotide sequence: TGTGCCAGCAGCCCAGCGGGAGGGCCGTTGAGGGGTGAGCAGTTCTTC. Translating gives CASSPAGGPLRGEQFF.

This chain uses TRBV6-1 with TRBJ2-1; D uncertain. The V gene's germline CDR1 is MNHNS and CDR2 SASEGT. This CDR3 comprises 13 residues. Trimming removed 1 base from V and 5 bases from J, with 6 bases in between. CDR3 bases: TGTGCCAGCAGTGAAGGGCTGCACAATGAGCAGTTCTTC. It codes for CASSEGLHNEQFF.

DNA of the CDR3: TGTGCCAGCAGCTTGGACAGGGTTCCTAACGAGCAGTACTTC. This gives the protein CASSLDRVPNEQYF. The chain has TRBV7-9 and TRBJ2-7; 8 nucleotides line up with TRBD1. The V segment lost 3 bases and the J segment 5 bases; nucleotides outside the gene matches: 6. CDR3 length equals 14 residues. Germline lookup yields CDR1 SEHNR and CDR2 FQNEAQ (reference sequence).

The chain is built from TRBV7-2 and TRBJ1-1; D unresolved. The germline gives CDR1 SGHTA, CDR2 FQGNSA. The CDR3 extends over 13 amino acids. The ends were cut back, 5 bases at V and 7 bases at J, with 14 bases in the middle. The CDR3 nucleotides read TGTGCCAGCAGCCCTAGAGGTCTCCGTGAAGCTTTCTTT. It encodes CASSPRGLREAFF.

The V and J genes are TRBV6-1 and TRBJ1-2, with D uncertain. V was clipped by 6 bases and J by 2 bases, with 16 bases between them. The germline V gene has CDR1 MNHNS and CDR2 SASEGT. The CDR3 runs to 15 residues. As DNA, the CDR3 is TGTGCCAGCAGGGAGTGGGATGGCGGGAACTATGGCTACACCTTC. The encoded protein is CASREWDGGNYGYTF.

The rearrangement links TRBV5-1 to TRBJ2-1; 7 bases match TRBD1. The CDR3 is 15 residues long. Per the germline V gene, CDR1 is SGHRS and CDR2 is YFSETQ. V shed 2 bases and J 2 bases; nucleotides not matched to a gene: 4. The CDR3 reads CASSFDRETYNEQFF. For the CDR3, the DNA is TGCGCCAGCAGCTTCGACAGGGAAACCTACAATGAGCAGTTCTTC.

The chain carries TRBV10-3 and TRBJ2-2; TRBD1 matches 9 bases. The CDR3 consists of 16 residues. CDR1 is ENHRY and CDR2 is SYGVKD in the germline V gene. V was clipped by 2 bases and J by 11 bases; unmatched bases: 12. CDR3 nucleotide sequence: TGTGCCATCAGTGAGGGGACAGGGAGGAAGGGGCCTGAGCTGTTTTTT. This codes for CAISEGTGRKGPELFF.

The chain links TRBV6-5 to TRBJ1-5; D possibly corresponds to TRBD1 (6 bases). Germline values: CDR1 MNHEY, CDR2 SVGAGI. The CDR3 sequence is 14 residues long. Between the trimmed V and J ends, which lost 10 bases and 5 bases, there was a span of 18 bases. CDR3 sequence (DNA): TGTGCCAACAATCCGAGGGAGGGGGATCAGCCCCAGCATTTT. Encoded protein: CANNPREGDQPQHF.

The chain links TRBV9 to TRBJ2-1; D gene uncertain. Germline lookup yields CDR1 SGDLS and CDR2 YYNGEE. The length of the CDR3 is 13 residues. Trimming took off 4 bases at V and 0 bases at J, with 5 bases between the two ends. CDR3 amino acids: CASSLSSYNEQFF. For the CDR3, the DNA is TGTGCCAGCAGCTTGAGCTCCTACAATGAGCAGTTCTTC.

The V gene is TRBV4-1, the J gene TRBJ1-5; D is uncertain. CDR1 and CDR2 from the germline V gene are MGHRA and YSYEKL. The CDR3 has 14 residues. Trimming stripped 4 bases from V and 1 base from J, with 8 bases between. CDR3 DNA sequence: TGCGCCAGCAGCCTTGCCAGGAGCAATCAGCCCCAGCATTTT. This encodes CASSLARSNQPQHF.

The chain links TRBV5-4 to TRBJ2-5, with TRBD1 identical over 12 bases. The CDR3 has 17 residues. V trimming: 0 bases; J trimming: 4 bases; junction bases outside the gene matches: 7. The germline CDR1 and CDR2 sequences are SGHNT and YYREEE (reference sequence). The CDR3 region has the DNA TGTGCCAGCAGCTTGGGGGGGACAGGGGGCGTCGGAGAGACCCAGTACTTC. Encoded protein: CASSLGGTGGVGETQYF. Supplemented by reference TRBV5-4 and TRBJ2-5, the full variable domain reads ETGVTQSPTHLIKTRGQQVTLRCSSQSGHNTVSWYQQALGQGPQFIFQYYREEENGRGNFPPRFSGLQFPNYSSELNVNALELDDSALYLCASSLGGTGGVGETQYFGPGTRLLVL.

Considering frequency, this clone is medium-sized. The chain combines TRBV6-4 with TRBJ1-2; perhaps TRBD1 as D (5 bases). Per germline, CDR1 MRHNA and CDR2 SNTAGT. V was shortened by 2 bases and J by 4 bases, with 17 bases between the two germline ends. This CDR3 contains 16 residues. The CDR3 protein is CASSDTVQAPFYGYTF. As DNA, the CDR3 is TGTGCCAGCAGTGACACCGTACAGGCCCCCTTCTATGGCTACACCTTC.

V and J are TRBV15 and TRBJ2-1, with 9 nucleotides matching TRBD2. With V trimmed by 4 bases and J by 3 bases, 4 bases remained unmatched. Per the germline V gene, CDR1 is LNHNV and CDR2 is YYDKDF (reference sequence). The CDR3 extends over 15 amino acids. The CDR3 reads CATSTAGGHYNEQFF. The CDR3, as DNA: TGTGCCACCAGCACTGCGGGGGGGCACTACAATGAGCAGTTCTTC.

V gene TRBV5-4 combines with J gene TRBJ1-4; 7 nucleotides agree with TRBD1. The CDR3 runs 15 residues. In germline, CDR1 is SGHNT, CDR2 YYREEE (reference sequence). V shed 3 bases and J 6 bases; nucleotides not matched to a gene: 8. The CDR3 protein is CASSSNRGLYEKLFF. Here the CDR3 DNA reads TGTGCCAGCAGCTCGAACAGGGGATTATATGAAAAACTGTTTTTT. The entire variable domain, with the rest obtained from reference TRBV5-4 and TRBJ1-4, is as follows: ETGVTQSPTHLIKTRGQQVTLRCSSQSGHNTVSWYQQALGQGPQFIFQYYREEENGRGNFPPRFSGLQFPNYSSELNVNALELDDSALYLCASSSNRGLYEKLFFGSGTQLSVL.